This T cell receptor beta chain derives from a study of T-cell memory formation after mild COVID-19. This clonotype was counted a few times. The target antigen is unknown. Study outcomes and limitations: Among clones peaking at day 37 in the second wave, SARS-CoV-2 specificity remained unconfirmed.

MiXCR was run by TCRdb on the 5' RACE reads, yielding one entry per CDR3 protein. The table records a few hundred thousand distinct CDR3 sequences, 8% to 10% of them present only once. V was trimmed by 6 bases and J by 6 bases, leaving 18 bases between them. CDR3 size: 14 residues. Germline CDR1 SGHKS, CDR2 YYEKEE (reference sequence). The J gene is TRBJ1-2, the V gene TRBV5-5; D is ambiguous. Sequenced sample: PBMCs or a T cell subset sorted from them (not recorded which). This TCR came from a man between 18 and 35 years old who had mild COVID-19 (a few samples of this study predate the infection). Cell type and time point are not known. The CDR3 sequence is CASTGHGRRHGYTF. The CDR3, as DNA: TGTGCCAGCACCGGGCATGGGCGGCGACATGGCTACACCTTC. The variable domain in full, with the rest retrieved from reference TRBV5-5 and TRBJ1-2, is DAGVTQSPTHLIKTRGQQVTLRCSPISGHKSVSWYQQVLGQGPQFIFQYYEKEERGRGNFPDRFSARQFPNYSSELNVNALLLGDSALYLCASTGHGRRHGYTFGSGTRLTVV.